This TCR beta chain was observed in a study of T cells expressing NK-cell markers. For this clonotype: Antigen: not known.

This CDR3 is built from 17 residues. Germline V gene sequence: CDR1 SGHVS, CDR2 FQNEAQ. Study-wide results and caveats: One observes that, in several donors, these clonotypes were also the leading ones within the CD3+CD56-NKG2C+ fraction.

Following a re-call of the 5' RACE reads, TCRdb has one entry per CDR3 protein and lacks DNA. The table counts approximately 150,000 distinct CDR3 sequences; more than 10% lies in the top ten. V gene TRBV7-8 combines with J gene TRBJ2-5. The origin of this receptor is a man between 18 and 35 years old in good health. Sequencing used blood T cells: a sorted CD56 or NKG2C T cell subset, CD4+ or CD8+ T cells, or bulk PBMC T cells (not recorded which). CDR3 region: CASSLEPWGRNQETQYF.